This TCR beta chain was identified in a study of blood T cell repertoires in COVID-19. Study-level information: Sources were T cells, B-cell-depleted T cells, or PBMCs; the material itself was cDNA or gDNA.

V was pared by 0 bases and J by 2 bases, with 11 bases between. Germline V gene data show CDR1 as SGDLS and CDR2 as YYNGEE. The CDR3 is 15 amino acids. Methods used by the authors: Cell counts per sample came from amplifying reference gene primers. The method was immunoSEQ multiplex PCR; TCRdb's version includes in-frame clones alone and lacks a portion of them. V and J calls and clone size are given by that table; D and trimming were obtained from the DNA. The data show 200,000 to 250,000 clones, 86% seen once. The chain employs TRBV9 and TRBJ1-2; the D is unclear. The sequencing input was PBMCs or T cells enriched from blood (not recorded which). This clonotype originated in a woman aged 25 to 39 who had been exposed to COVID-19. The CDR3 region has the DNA TGTGCCAGCAGCGTAGCCGGCAGAGGAAACTATGGCTACACCTTC. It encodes CASSVAGRGNYGYTF.